The subject of this entry is one TCR beta chain. V dropped 5 bases and J dropped 3 bases, with 18 bases sitting between them. Germline CDR1 MDHEN, CDR2 SYDVKM. This CDR3 region has 16 residues. The protocol was immunoSEQ multiplex PCR, while the TCRdb copy is restricted to in-frame clones and leaves out a portion. The sample lists 300,000 to 400,000 clones, approximately 87% seen once, with 2% to 2.5% in the top ten. The record originates from a study of blood T cell repertoires in COVID-19. The TCR sequence derives from a woman aged 60-75 years with COVID-19, enrolled during active disease. Sequenced input: peripheral blood. The chain joins TRBV28 to TRBJ2-3; a weak D match, TRBD1 (7 bases). The CDR3 region has the DNA TGTGCCAGCAGTGTTTCGACAGGGACTCGTACAGATACGCAGTATTTT. This gives the protein CASSVSTGTRTDTQYF.